This T cell receptor (beta chain) was identified during a study of T cells in Graves' hyperthyroidism and ophthalmopathy. TCR beta CDR3 region amplification was performed from RNA transcripts. Using the HTBI primer set, a first-round RT-PCR was run on the TCR CDR3. TCRdb re-analysed the multiplex PCR reads in MiXCR, keeping a single row per CDR3 protein. The sample comprises about 500,000 distinct CDR3 sequences, roughly a sixth of which are singletons, and 15% to 20% rests with the top ten. Germline CDR1 reads SGHRS; CDR2 reads YFSETQ. Between the trimmed V and J ends, which lost 5 bases and 1 base, there was a span of 6 bases. This CDR3 is built from 13 residues.

This sequence joins TRBV5-1 and TRBJ2-2; no firm D call. The receptor comes from a woman under 30 with Graves' hyperthyroidism. The sample consisted of blood. The CDR3 spells CASRPGNTGELFF. DNA of the CDR3: TGCGCCAGCAGACCAGGGAACACCGGGGAGCTGTTTTTT.